The 22 T cell receptor beta chains listed next were all sequenced from one sample in a study of regulatory T cells in long-lasting Graves disease. Time point here: persistent/refractory GD, antithyroid drugs over 5 years with positive TRAb. Generation of the TCR library employed RNA extracted from PBMCs. The TCR beta library used iRepertoire HTBI primers with Arm-PCR amplification of CDR3. TCRdb reprocessed the multiplex PCR reads via MiXCR and lists one record per CDR3 protein. The sample has nearly 350,000 distinct CDR3 sequences; around 20% are singletons. The source material was peripheral blood mononuclear cells (PBMCs), sampled when the disease was refractory, from a patient treated with antithyroid drugs. Receptors were obtained from a female donor with Graves disease.

This clonotype was seen at least ten times. The V call is TRBV5-1, the J call TRBJ1-4, with D possibly being TRBD1 (6 bases). This CDR3 comprises 16 residues. Germline-derived CDR1 and CDR2 are SGHRS and YFSETQ. V was clipped by 0 bases and J by 8 bases, with 17 bases between them. CDR3 sequence reads: CASSLVGSAGDEKLFF. The CDR3 DNA reads TGCGCCAGCAGCTTGGTGGGATCTGCAGGGGACGAAAAACTGTTTTTT.

This clonotype appeared many times. J is TRBJ1-5 and V is TRBV12-3 or TRBV12-4, with unresolved D. Trimming took off 7 bases at V and 0 bases at J, with 19 bases between the two ends. CDR3 length: 17 amino acids. CDR3 protein: CASNWEPEPFSNQPQHF. In nucleotides, the CDR3 is TGTGCCAGCAACTGGGAACCCGAGCCCTTTAGCAATCAGCCCCAGCATTTT.

This clonotype has a handful of counts. The CDR3, as DNA: TGTGCCAGCAGGCGACAGGGAGTCCCCACTGAAGCTTTCTTT. Translating gives CASRRQGVPTEAFF. The chain recombines TRBV12-3 or TRBV12-4 with TRBJ1-1; the match to TRBD1 covers 7 bases. The trim removed 6 bases at V and 4 bases at J, leaving 8 bases unmatched. The CDR3 spans 14 residues.

This clonotype has more than one count but fewer than ten. DNA for the CDR3: TGTGCCAGCAGCGTAGATCCCTACGTCGGGGTCGGCTCGAGTGAAGCTTTCTTT. As protein: CASSVDPYVGVGSSEAFF. The rearrangement uses TRBV9 and TRBJ1-1, with D hard to call. The CDR3 runs 18 residues. The V and J ends lost 0 bases and 7 bases respectively, with 25 bases between them. Germline V gene lookup returns CDR1 SGDLS and CDR2 YYNGEE.

This clonotype has just one count. The chain has TRBV6-1 and TRBJ1-5, with TRBD1 identical over 12 bases. Germline V gene lookup returns CDR1 MNHNS and CDR2 SASEGT. CDR3 length: 17 amino acids. The J segment lost 7 bases and the V segment lost 6 bases, leaving 13 bases of the junction unmatched. The DNA of the CDR3 is TGTGCCAGCAGCGATCAAGGGACAGGGGGCTCGGGACAGCCCCAGCATTTT. This gives the protein CASSDQGTGGSGQPQHF.

This clonotype has a count of ten or more. The chain couples TRBV2 to TRBJ1-6; maybe TRBD1 (5 bases). V lost 5 bases, J lost 4 bases, and 24 bases lay in between. Looked up from germline, CDR1 is SNHLY and CDR2 is FYNNEI. CDR3 size: 19 residues. The CDR3 sequence is CASSNKRVDGTAYNSPLHF. In DNA form, the CDR3 reads TGTGCCAGCAGTAATAAGAGGGTGGACGGGACCGCATATAATTCACCCCTCCACTTT.

This clonotype was recorded many times. The V gene is TRBV10-3, the J gene TRBJ2-5; D is ambiguous. The CDR3 consists of 11 residues. Germline loops: CDR1 ENHRY, CDR2 SYGVKD. The V end lost 4 bases, the J end lost 4 bases, and 4 bases lay between the germline ends. CDR3 DNA: TGTGCCATCAGTGTAGGAGAGACCCAGTACTTC. It yields the protein CAISVGETQYF.

This clonotype was seen many times. V is TRBV6-1 and J is TRBJ1-1; D gene unclear. V was clipped by 3 bases and J by 6 bases, with 14 bases between them. The CDR3 covers 14 residues. In germline, CDR1 is MNHNS, CDR2 SASEGT. This chain's CDR3 is CASSERLQVAEAFF. CDR3 DNA sequence: TGTGCCAGCAGTGAGAGACTTCAGGTTGCTGAAGCTTTCTTT.

With regard to this clonotype: One junction end does not reproduce the germline sequence, and a read error may be involved. This chain connects TRBV5-1 to TRBJ1-4; tentatively, D is TRBD1 (5 bases). Germline loops: CDR1 SGHRS, CDR2 YFSETQ. The CDR3 is 16 amino acids. Here the CDR3 reads CASRLGGWTTNEKLFF. The CDR3 nucleotides read TGCGCCAGCAGGTTGGGGGGATGGACGACTAATGAAAAACTGTTTTTT. The full variable domain, completed using reference TRBV5-1 and TRBJ1-4, is KAGVTQTPRYLIKTRGQQVTLSCSPISGHRSVSWYQQTPGQGLQFLFEYFSETQRNKGNFPGRFSGRQFSNSRSEMNVSTLELGDSALYLCASRLGGWTTNEKLFFGSGTQLSVL.

The chain carries TRBV20-1 and TRBJ2-4, with 16 bases lining up with TRBD2. Looked up from germline, CDR1 is DFQATT and CDR2 is SNEGSKA (reference sequence). This CDR3 has 16 residues. This chain's CDR3 is CRASEGLAGGGGIQYF. In DNA form, the CDR3 reads TGCAGGGCCTCCGAGGGACTAGCGGGGGGGGGGGGCATTCAGTACTTC.

The chain is built from TRBV28 and TRBJ2-7; TRBD1 aligns across 10 bases. Germline-derived CDR1 and CDR2 are MDHEN and SYDVKM. This CDR3 is built from 15 residues. J lost 2 bases, V lost 5 bases, and 6 bases had no gene match. The CDR3 DNA reads TGTGCCAGCAGTGGCGGGACAGGGGATACCTACGAGCAGTACTTC. It codes for CASSGGTGDTYEQYF.

The rearrangement links TRBV27 to TRBJ1-2; 9 bases map to TRBD1. The CDR3 spans 17 residues. V lost 2 bases, J lost 3 bases, and 10 bases stayed unmatched. Germline values: CDR1 MNHEY, CDR2 SMNVEV (reference sequence). For the CDR3, the DNA is TGTGCCAGCAGTTTAAGGGGGACAGGGAACAGGGACTATGGCTACACCTTC. Protein product: CASSLRGTGNRDYGYTF.

V and J are TRBV6-1 and TRBJ2-7; tentatively, D is TRBD1 (6 bases). Trimming stripped 10 bases from V and 0 bases from J, with 16 bases between. The V gene's germline CDR1 is MNHNS and CDR2 SASEGT. CDR3 length equals 14 residues. The CDR3 coding sequence is TGTGCCACCAACAGAGGGGGAAGCTCCTACGAGCAGTACTTC. This codes for CATNRGGSSYEQYF.

The V and J genes are TRBV18 and TRBJ1-4, with 10 bases fitting TRBD1. V was pared by 5 bases and J by 8 bases, with 8 bases of the junction left unmatched. The germline CDR1 and CDR2 sequences are KGHSH and LQKENI. CDR3 size: 15 residues. The CDR3, as DNA: TGTGCCAGCTCAGCCCGGGACAGGGGCGCCGAAAAACTGTTTTTT. Protein sequence: CASSARDRGAEKLFF.

This clonotype occurred a few times. The chain couples TRBV20-1 to TRBJ2-7; D ambiguous. CDR1 is DFQATT, CDR2 SNEGSKA, per germline (reference sequence). Deletions cut 6 bases from V and 2 bases from J, with 8 bases between. The CDR3 has 11 residues. For the CDR3, the DNA is TGCAGTGCCTCGCTAACCTACGAGCAGTACTTC. It encodes CSASLTYEQYF.

This clonotype was detected ten times or more. The CDR3 DNA sequence: TGTGCCAGCAGCTGGGTACAGGGAGAGACCCAGTACTTC. Translating gives CASSWVQGETQYF. The V gene is TRBV7-9, the J gene TRBJ2-5; TRBD1 is a possible D gene (6 bases). The CDR3 runs to 13 residues. V lost 4 bases and J 4 bases, leaving 10 bases between the germline ends. The germline CDR1 and CDR2 sequences are SEHNR and FQNEAQ (reference sequence).

With regard to this clonotype: The conserved phenylalanine or tryptophan normally closing the CDR3 is absent here, so this likely arose from a read error. The V gene is TRBV30, the J gene TRBJ2-4, with D unresolved. Per germline, CDR1 GTSNPN and CDR2 SVGIG (reference sequence). This CDR3 has 15 amino acids. V gave up 3 bases and J gave up 0 bases, with 12 bases separating them. This CDR3 reads CAWSGKTLAKNIQYS. The CDR3 nucleotides read TGTGCCTGGAGCGGAAAAACCCTAGCCAAAAACATTCAGTACTCC.

This clonotype was counted ten times or more. The gene calls are TRBV14 and TRBJ2-5; D ambiguous. This CDR3 comprises 11 residues. CDR1 and CDR2 from the germline V gene are SGHDN and FVKESK. Trimming stripped 2 bases from V and 7 bases from J, with 5 bases between. Written as DNA, the CDR3 is TGTGCCAGCAGCCAAAAGGGGACCCAGTACTTC. Its translation: CASSQKGTQYF. Full variable domain (remainder filled in from reference TRBV14 and TRBJ2-5): EAGVTQFPSHSVIEKGQTVTLRCDPISGHDNLYWYRRVMGKEIKFLLHFVKESKQDESGMPNNRFLAERTGGTYSTLKVQPAELEDSGVYFCASSQKGTQYFGPGTRLLVL.

This clonotype turned up a few times. J is TRBJ2-5 and V is TRBV20-1, with D possibly being TRBD1 (7 bases). Trimming removed 6 bases from V and 4 bases from J, with 18 bases in between. Germline CDR1 reads DFQATT; CDR2 reads SNEGSKA (reference sequence). The CDR3 contains 14 residues. The CDR3 sequence is CSALEGAGRETQYF. The DNA of the CDR3 is TGCAGTGCGCTGGAGGGGGCGGGCCGAGAGACCCAGTACTTC.

The J gene is TRBJ1-2, the V gene TRBV9; D is possibly TRBD1 (6 bases). The CDR3 runs to 15 residues. The V gene lost 4 bases and the J gene lost 8 bases, with 21 bases spanning the gap. Germline V gives CDR1 SGDLS, CDR2 YYNGEE. CDR3 in DNA: TGTGCCAGCAGCTCTCGACCCAGGGGTTTGGGGGGCTACACCTTC. Protein product: CASSSRPRGLGGYTF. Drawing the rest from reference TRBV9 and TRBJ1-2, the complete variable domain is DSGVTQTPKHLITATGQRVTLRCSPRSGDLSVYWYQQSLDQGLQFLIQYYNGEERAKGNILERFSAQQFPDLHSELNLSSLELGDSALYFCASSSRPRGLGGYTFGSGTRLTVV.

This clonotype has a count of ten or more. V and J are TRBV27 and TRBJ2-7; 10 bases are a match to TRBD1. Germline CDR1 and CDR2: MNHEY and SMNVEV (reference sequence). The CDR3 spans 15 residues. V dropped 6 bases and J dropped 7; count of bases not matched to a gene: 12. The CDR3 nucleotides are TGTGCCAGCAGCCACAGCCCCGGGACAGGGGAAGAGCAGTACTTC. This encodes CASSHSPGTGEEQYF.

This clonotype was counted many times. V and J are TRBV11-2 and TRBJ1-6; no reliable D call. Trimming cost V 4 bases and J 0 bases, with 13 bases left between them. CDR3 length equals 17 residues. The germline CDR1 and CDR2 sequences are SGHAT and FQNNGV. The CDR3 protein is CASSSRAQSSYNSPLHF. CDR3 DNA: TGTGCCAGCAGCTCGCGGGCCCAAAGCTCCTATAATTCACCCCTCCACTTT.